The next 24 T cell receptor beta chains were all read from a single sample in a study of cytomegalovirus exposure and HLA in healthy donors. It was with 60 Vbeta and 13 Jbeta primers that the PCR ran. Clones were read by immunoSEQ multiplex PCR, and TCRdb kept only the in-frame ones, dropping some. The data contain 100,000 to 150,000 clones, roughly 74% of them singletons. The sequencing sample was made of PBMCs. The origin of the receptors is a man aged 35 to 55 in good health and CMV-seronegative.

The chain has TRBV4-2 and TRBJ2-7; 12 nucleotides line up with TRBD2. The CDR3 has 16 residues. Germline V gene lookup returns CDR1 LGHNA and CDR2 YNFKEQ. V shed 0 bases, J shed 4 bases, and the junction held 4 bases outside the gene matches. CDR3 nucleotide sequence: TGTGCCAGCAGCCAAGATTTAACTAGCGGGGGGTACGAGCAGTACTTC. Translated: CASSQDLTSGGYEQYF.

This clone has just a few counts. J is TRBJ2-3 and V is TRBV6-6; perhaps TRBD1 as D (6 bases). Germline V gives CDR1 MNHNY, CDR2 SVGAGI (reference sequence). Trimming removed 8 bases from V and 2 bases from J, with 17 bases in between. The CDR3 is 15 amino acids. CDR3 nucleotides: TGTGCCAGCTGCCGGGGACACACTCACACAGATACGCAGTATTTT. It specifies CASCRGHTHTDTQYF.

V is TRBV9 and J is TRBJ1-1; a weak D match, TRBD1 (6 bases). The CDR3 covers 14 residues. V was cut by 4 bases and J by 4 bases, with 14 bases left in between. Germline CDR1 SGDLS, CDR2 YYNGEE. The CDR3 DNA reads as TGTGCCAGCAGCCCCGAGGGGGGGGCCACTGAAGCTTTCTTT. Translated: CASSPEGGATEAFF.

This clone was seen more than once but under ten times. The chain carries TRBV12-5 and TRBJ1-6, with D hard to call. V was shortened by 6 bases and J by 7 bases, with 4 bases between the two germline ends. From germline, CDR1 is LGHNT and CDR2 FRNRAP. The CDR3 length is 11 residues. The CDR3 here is CASGPNSPLHF. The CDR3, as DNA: TGTGCTAGTGGCCCGAATTCACCCCTCCACTTT.

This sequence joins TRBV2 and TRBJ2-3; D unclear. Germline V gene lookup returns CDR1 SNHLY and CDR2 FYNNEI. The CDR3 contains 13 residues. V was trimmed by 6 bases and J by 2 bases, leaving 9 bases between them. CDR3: CASRSPLTDTQYF. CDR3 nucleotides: TGTGCCAGCAGGAGCCCACTCACAGATACGCAGTATTTT.

The CDR3 DNA sequence: TGTGCCAGCAGTCTGACTGCACTAAGCTCCTACGAGCAGTACTTC. Amino acids: CASSLTALSSYEQYF. The rearrangement joins TRBV5-8 to TRBJ2-7; D unresolved. V dropped 5 bases and J dropped 0 bases, with 15 bases sitting between them. The germline CDR1 and CDR2 sequences are SGHTS and YDEGEE. The CDR3 loop spans 15 amino acids. Based on the CDR3 plus reference TRBV5-8 and TRBJ2-7, the full variable domain is EAGVTQSPTHLIKTRGQQATLRCSPISGHTSVYWYQQALGLGLQFLLWYDEGEERNRGNFPPRFSGRQFPNYSSELNVNALELEDSALYLCASSLTALSSYEQYFGPGTRLTVT.

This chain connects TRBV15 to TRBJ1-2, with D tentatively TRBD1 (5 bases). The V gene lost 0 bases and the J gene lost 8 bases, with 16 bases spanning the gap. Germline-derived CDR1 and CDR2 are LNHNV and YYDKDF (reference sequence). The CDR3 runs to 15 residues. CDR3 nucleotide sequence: TGTGCCACCAGCAGAGATCGGCGGGGGATTGTCGGCTACACCTTC. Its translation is CATSRDRRGIVGYTF. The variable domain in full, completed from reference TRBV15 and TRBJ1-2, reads DAMVIQNPRYQVTQFGKPVTLSCSQTLNHNVMYWYQQKSSQAPKLLFHYYDKDFNNEADTPDNFQSRRPNTSFCFLDIRSPGLGDTAMYLCATSRDRRGIVGYTFGSGTRLTVV.

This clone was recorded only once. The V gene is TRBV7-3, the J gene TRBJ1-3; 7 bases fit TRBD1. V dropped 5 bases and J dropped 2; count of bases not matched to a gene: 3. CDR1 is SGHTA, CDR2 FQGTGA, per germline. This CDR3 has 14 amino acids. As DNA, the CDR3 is TGTGCCAGCAGCCCCGGGACAGCTGGAAACACCATATATTTT. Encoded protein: CASSPGTAGNTIYF.

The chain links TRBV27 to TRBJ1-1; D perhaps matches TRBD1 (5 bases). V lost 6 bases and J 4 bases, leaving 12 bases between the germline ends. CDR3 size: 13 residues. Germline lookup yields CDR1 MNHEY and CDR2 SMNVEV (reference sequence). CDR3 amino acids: CASSWGVGTEAFF. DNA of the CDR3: TGTGCCAGCAGCTGGGGGGTTGGCACTGAAGCTTTCTTT.

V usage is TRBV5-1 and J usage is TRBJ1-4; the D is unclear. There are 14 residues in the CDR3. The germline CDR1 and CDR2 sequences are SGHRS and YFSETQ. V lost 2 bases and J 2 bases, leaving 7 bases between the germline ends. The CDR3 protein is CASSLSGTNEKLFF. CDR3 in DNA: TGCGCCAGCAGCTTAAGCGGGACTAATGAAAAACTGTTTTTT. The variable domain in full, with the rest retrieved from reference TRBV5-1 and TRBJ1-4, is KAGVTQTPRYLIKTRGQQVTLSCSPISGHRSVSWYQQTPGQGLQFLFEYFSETQRNKGNFPGRFSGRQFSNSRSEMNVSTLELGDSALYLCASSLSGTNEKLFFGSGTQLSVL.

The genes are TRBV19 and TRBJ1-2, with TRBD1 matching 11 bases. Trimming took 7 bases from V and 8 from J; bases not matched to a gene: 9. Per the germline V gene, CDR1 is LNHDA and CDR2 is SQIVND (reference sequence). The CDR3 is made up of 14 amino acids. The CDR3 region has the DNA TGTGCCAGTACTTCCGGACAGGGGGCAAAGGGCTACACCTTC. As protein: CASTSGQGAKGYTF.

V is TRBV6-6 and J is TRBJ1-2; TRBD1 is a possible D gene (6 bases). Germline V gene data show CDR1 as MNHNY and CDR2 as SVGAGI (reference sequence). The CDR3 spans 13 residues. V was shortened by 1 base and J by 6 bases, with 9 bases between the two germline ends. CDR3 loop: CASSYWAGDGYTF. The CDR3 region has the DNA TGTGCCAGCAGTTACTGGGCAGGGGATGGCTACACCTTC.

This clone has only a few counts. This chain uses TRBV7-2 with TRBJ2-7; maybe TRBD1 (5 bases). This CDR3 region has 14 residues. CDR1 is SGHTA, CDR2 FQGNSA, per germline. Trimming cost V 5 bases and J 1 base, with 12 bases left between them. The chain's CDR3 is CASSPRQGSYEQYF. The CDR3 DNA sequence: TGTGCCAGCAGCCCCCGGCAGGGTTCCTACGAGCAGTACTTC.

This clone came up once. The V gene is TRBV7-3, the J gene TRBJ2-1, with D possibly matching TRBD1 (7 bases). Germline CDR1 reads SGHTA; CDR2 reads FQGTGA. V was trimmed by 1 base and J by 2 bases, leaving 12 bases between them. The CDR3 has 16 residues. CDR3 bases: TGTGCCAGCAGCTTAAAACCAGGGGGGACCTACAATGAGCAGTTCTTC. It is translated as CASSLKPGGTYNEQFF.

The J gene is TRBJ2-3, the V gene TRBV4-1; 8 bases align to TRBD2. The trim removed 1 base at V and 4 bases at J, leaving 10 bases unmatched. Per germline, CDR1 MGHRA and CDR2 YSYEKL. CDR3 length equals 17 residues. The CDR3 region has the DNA TGCGCCAGCAGCCAAGCGGGGCACCCTAGCGGGTCAGATACGCAGTATTTT. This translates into CASSQAGHPSGSDTQYF.

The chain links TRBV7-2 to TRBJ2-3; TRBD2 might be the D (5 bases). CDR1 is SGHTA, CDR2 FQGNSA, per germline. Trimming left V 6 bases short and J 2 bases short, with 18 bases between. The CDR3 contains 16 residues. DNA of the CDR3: TGTGCCAGCAGAGGCTCTAGCCTACTCCTCACAGATACGCAGTATTTT. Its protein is CASRGSSLLLTDTQYF.

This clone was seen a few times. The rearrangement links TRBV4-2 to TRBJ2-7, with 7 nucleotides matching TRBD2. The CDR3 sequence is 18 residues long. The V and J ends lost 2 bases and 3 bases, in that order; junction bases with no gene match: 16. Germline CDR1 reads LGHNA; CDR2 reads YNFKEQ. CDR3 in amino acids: CASSQNGLRQAGYYEQYF. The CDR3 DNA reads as TGTGCCAGCAGCCAAAACGGCCTGCGACAAGCGGGATACTACGAGCAGTACTTC.

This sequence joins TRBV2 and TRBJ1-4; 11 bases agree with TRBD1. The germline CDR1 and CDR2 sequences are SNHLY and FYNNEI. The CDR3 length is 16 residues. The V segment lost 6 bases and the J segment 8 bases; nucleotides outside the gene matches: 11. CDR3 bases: TGTGCCAGCAGCGGGACAGGGGGTTCGTTACGCGAAAAACTGTTTTTT. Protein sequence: CASSGTGGSLREKLFF.

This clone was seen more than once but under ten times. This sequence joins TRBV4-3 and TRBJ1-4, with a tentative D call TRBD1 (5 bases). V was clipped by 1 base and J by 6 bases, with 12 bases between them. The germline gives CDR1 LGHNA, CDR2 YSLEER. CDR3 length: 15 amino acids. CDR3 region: CASSQAGGSDEKLFF. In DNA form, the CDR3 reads TGCGCCAGCAGCCAAGCCGGGGGGAGCGATGAAAAACTGTTTTTT.

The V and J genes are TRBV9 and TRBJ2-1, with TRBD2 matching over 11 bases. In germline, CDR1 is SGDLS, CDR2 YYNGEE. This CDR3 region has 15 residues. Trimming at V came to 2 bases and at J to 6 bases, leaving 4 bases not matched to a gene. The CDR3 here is CASSVRTSGPNEQFF. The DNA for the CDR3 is TGTGCCAGCAGCGTGAGGACTAGCGGGCCCAATGAGCAGTTCTTC.

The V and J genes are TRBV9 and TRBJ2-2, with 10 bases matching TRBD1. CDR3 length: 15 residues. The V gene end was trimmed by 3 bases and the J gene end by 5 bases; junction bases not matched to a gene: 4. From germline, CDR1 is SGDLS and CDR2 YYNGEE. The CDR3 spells CASSGQGAMTGELFF. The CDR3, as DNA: TGTGCCAGCAGCGGACAGGGGGCGATGACCGGGGAGCTGTTTTTT.

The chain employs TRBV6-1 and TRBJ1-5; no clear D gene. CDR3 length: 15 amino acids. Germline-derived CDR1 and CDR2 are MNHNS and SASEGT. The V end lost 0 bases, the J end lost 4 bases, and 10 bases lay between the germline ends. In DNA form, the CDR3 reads TGTGCCAGCAGTGAAGCGTGGGGAGAGAATCAGCCCCAGCATTTT. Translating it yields CASSEAWGENQPQHF.

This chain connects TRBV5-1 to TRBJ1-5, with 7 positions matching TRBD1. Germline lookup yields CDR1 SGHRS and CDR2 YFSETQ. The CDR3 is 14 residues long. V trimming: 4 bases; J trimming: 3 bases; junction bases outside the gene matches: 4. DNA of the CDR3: TGCGCCAGCAGCGAGGGGACAGACAATCAGCCCCAGCATTTT. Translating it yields CASSEGTDNQPQHF.

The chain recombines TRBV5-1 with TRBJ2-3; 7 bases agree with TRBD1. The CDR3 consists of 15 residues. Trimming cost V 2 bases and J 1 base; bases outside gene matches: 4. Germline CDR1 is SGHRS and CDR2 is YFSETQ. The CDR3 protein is CASSFKGGGTDTQYF. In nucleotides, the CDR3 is TGCGCCAGCAGCTTTAAAGGGGGCGGCACAGATACGCAGTATTTT.